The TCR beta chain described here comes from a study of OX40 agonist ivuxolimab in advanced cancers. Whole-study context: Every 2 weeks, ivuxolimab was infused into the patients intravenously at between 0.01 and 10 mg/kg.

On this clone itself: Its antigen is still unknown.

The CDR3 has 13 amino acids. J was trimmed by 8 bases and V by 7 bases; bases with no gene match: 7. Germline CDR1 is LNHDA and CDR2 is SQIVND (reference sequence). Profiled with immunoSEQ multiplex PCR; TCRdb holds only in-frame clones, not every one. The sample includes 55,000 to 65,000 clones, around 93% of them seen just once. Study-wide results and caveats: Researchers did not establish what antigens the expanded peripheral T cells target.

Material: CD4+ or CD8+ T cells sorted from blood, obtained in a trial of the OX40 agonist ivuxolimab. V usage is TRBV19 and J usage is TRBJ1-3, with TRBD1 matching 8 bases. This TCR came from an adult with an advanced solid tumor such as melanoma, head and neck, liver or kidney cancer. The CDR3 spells CASTRQGRHTIYF. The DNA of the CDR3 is TGTGCCAGTACTCGACAGGGGAGACACACCATATATTTT. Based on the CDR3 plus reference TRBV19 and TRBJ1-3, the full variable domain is DGGITQSPKYLFRKEGQNVTLSCEQNLNHDAMYWYRQDPGQGLRLIYYSQIVNDFQKGDIAEGYSVSREKKESFPLTVTSAQKNPTAFYLCASTRQGRHTIYFGEGSWLTVV.